Following are 26 T cell receptor beta chains from one sample sequenced in a study of PD-1 blockade in mismatch repair-deficient tumors. The table came from immunoSEQ multiplex PCR; TCRdb's copy has only in-frame clones and leaves some out. The table includes about 120,000 clones, more than 60% detected once. The source material was peripheral blood, sampled 60 to 65 weeks after starting pembrolizumab. The receptors shown here come from an adult with mismatch repair-deficient cancer.

V is TRBV7-9 and J is TRBJ2-1, with D perhaps TRBD1 (5 bases). CDR1 and CDR2 from the germline V gene are SEHNR and FQNEAQ (reference sequence). The V and J ends lost 5 bases and 5 bases respectively, with 16 bases between them. The CDR3 contains 15 residues. In DNA, the CDR3 is TGTGCCAGCAGCCCTAAGGGGCAGGGCAACAATGAGCAGTTCTTC. Residues: CASSPKGQGNNEQFF.

The chain employs TRBV30 and TRBJ2-1; 7 bases match TRBD1. Germline loops: CDR1 GTSNPN, CDR2 SVGIG (reference sequence). The CDR3 extends over 15 amino acids. The ends lost 5 bases at V and 2 bases at J; junction bases unmatched: 9. The CDR3 coding sequence is TGTGCCTGGGGGTGGGGACAGACGACCTACAATGAGCAGTTCTTC. It codes for CAWGWGQTTYNEQFF.

CDR3 amino acids: CASRTKEAGRTGELFF. The DNA of the CDR3 is TGTGCCAGCAGGACAAAGGAGGCAGGGCGCACCGGGGAGCTGTTTTTT. The genes are TRBV5-4 and TRBJ2-2; D may match TRBD1 or TRBD2 (5 bases each). The V gene lost 5 bases and the J gene lost 4 bases, with 18 bases spanning the gap. The germline V gene has CDR1 SGHNT and CDR2 YYREEE (reference sequence). This CDR3 region has 16 residues.

V usage is TRBV11-1 and J usage is TRBJ2-1; TRBD2 agrees at 9 bases. The CDR3 consists of 16 residues. J was trimmed by 0 bases and V by 6 bases; bases with no gene match: 6. Per the germline V gene, CDR1 is SGHAT and CDR2 is FQDESV (reference sequence). The CDR3 loop is CASRKGREGSYNEQFF. CDR3 nucleotide sequence: TGTGCCAGCAGAAAGGGGCGGGAGGGCTCCTACAATGAGCAGTTCTTC.

The chain combines TRBV28 with TRBJ1-1; D gene ambiguous. The CDR3 extends over 14 amino acids. The ends were cut back, 4 bases at V and 8 bases at J, with 17 bases in the middle. Germline V gives CDR1 MDHEN, CDR2 SYDVKM. The CDR3 here is CASSSPGRILEAFF. The CDR3 DNA reads TGTGCCAGCAGTTCTCCAGGACGGATACTCGAAGCTTTCTTT. The full variable domain, its missing parts supplied by reference TRBV28 and TRBJ1-1, is DVKVTQSSRYLVKRTGEKVFLECVQDMDHENMFWYRQDPGLGLRLIYFSYDVKMKEKGDIPEGYSVSREKKERFSLILESASTNQTSMYLCASSSPGRILEAFFGQGTRLTVV.

This chain joins TRBV11-2 and TRBJ1-1; D not certain. Trimming pared 6 bases from V and 0 bases from J, leaving 11 bases between. The CDR3 runs to 14 residues. Germline V CDR1 and CDR2: SGHAT, FQNNGV. CDR3 DNA: TGTGCCAGCAGAATGATTGTGATGAACACTGAAGCTTTCTTT. Translated: CASRMIVMNTEAFF. Full variable domain (outside the CDR3, taken from reference TRBV11-2 and TRBJ1-1): EAGVAQSPRYKIIEKRQSVAFWCNPISGHATLYWYQQILGQGPKLLIQFQNNGVVDDSQLPKDRFSAERLKGVDSTLKIQPAKLEDSAVYLCASRMIVMNTEAFFGQGTRLTVV.

V gene TRBV5-4 combines with J gene TRBJ2-1; D ambiguous. The V end was cut by 3 bases, the J end by 0 bases, with 10 bases between. This CDR3 spans 15 amino acids. From germline, CDR1 is SGHNT and CDR2 YYREEE (reference sequence). CDR3 DNA sequence: TGTGCCAGCAGCTCCCCGACGAGCTCCTACAATGAGCAGTTCTTC. Translation gives CASSSPTSSYNEQFF.

The V gene is TRBV7-8, the J gene TRBJ1-1, with 7 bases that match TRBD1. The CDR3 has 17 amino acids. V was clipped by 4 bases and J by 2 bases; unmatched bases: 13. Germline V CDR1 and CDR2: SGHVS, FQNEAQ. The CDR3 protein is CASSSIFTGALNTEAFF. The DNA of the CDR3 is TGTGCCAGCAGCTCCATTTTTACAGGGGCCCTCAACACTGAAGCTTTCTTT.

The chain joins TRBV7-2 to TRBJ2-3; D might be TRBD1 (9 bases). CDR3 length: 17 amino acids. Germline values: CDR1 SGHTA, CDR2 FQGNSA. V shed 4 bases and J shed 1 base, with 18 bases lying between them. In DNA, the CDR3 is TGTGCCAGCAGCTCAATCGGGAGGGACAGGGGCACAGATACGCAGTATTTT. This translates into CASSSIGRDRGTDTQYF.

This clone was observed a single time. The J gene is TRBJ2-1, the V gene TRBV7-3; TRBD2 matches at 14 bases. V gave up 2 bases and J gave up 6 bases; unmatched junction bases: 3. The CDR3 extends over 16 amino acids. Germline V CDR1 and CDR2: SGHTA, FQGTGA. Here the CDR3 DNA reads TGTGCCAGCAGCTTACAGGGACTAGCGGGAGCCAATGAGCAGTTCTTC. As protein: CASSLQGLAGANEQFF.

V and J are TRBV6-5 and TRBJ2-1; no clear D. V lost 6 bases to trimming and J lost 8 bases, with 11 bases between them. The CDR3 is 12 amino acids. Germline CDR1 MNHEY, CDR2 SVGAGI. The CDR3 sequence is CASSPGGYEQFF. In DNA form, the CDR3 reads TGTGCCAGCAGCCCTGGCGGCTATGAGCAGTTCTTC.

This clone has more than one count but fewer than ten. The genes are TRBV5-6 and TRBJ1-2; D not resolved. Germline CDR1 is SGHDT and CDR2 is YYEEEE. V shed 1 base and J shed 2 bases, with 9 bases lying between them. The CDR3 is 14 residues long. The CDR3 nucleotides read TGTGCCAGCAGCTTGTCCGATTCCAACTATGGCTACACCTTC. This encodes CASSLSDSNYGYTF.

The CDR3 DNA is TGTGCCAGCAGCTTGGATTGGGGCACCGGGGAGCTGTTTTTT. Residues: CASSLDWGTGELFF. This chain joins TRBV5-4 and TRBJ2-2; D call uncertain. The CDR3 totals 14 residues. The V end was cut by 0 bases, the J end by 4 bases, with 7 bases between. CDR1 and CDR2 from the germline V gene are SGHNT and YYREEE (reference sequence).

The rearrangement joins TRBV12-5 to TRBJ2-1; D remains unclear. V lost 1 base and J lost 6, with 7 bases in between. The CDR3 loop spans 13 amino acids. Germline assignment: CDR1 LGHNT and CDR2 FRNRAP. The CDR3 here is CASGLEPGNEQFF. In DNA, the CDR3 is TGTGCTAGTGGTTTGGAACCAGGCAATGAGCAGTTCTTC.

The chain employs TRBV7-9 and TRBJ2-5, with D maybe TRBD2 (5 bases). Germline CDR1 is SEHNR and CDR2 is FQNEAQ (reference sequence). Trimming took off 5 bases at V and 4 bases at J, with 5 bases between the two ends. The CDR3 is 11 amino acids. In nucleotides, the CDR3 is TGTGCCAGCAGCGGAGGAGAGACCCAGTACTTC. It is translated as CASSGGETQYF.

The chain has TRBV11-3 and TRBJ2-3; 9 bases align to TRBD2. The germline V gene encodes CDR1 SGHNT and CDR2 YENEEA. This CDR3 region has 17 residues. The trim removed 1 base at V and 1 base at J, leaving 6 bases unmatched. The CDR3 is CASSLGQPSGGTDTQYF. CDR3 DNA sequence: TGTGCCAGCAGCTTAGGACAGCCTAGCGGGGGCACAGATACGCAGTATTTT.

This chain links TRBV4-3 with TRBJ2-1, with TRBD2 matching over 10 bases. The V gene's germline CDR1 is LGHNA and CDR2 YSLEER. This CDR3 region has 15 residues. Germline trimming cut 4 bases from V and 6 bases from J; bases unmatched to any gene: 6. The CDR3 DNA reads TGCGCCAGCAGCCTCGCTAGCGGGAGTACCAATGAGCAGTTCTTC. It specifies CASSLASGSTNEQFF.

V and J are TRBV6-1 and TRBJ1-5; D ambiguous. Germline lookup yields CDR1 MNHNS and CDR2 SASEGT. Trimming shortened V by 4 bases and J by 0 bases, and 10 bases separated the two germline ends. The CDR3 covers 15 residues. CDR3 residues: CASSASGVSNQPQHF. The DNA of the CDR3 is TGTGCCAGCAGTGCGTCCGGGGTTAGCAATCAGCCCCAGCATTTT.

The chain combines TRBV10-3 with TRBJ1-2; TRBD1 matches 12 bases. V lost 1 base and J lost 2; bases outside the gene matches: 8. The CDR3 sequence is 18 residues long. The V gene's germline CDR1 is ENHRY and CDR2 SYGVKD. CDR3 protein: CAISEYPGQGATNYGYTF. CDR3 in DNA: TGTGCCATCAGTGAGTATCCGGGACAGGGGGCGACCAACTATGGCTACACCTTC.

The chain uses TRBV19 and TRBJ2-1; D may be TRBD2 (6 bases). V lost 3 bases to trimming and J lost 4 bases, with 10 bases between them. CDR1 is LNHDA and CDR2 is SQIVND in the germline V gene (reference sequence). This CDR3 region has 14 residues. CDR3 sequence reads: CASSMRDGYNEQFF. The DNA for the CDR3 is TGTGCCAGTAGTATGCGGGACGGTTACAATGAGCAGTTCTTC.

The genes are TRBV18 and TRBJ1-5, with 8 bases matching TRBD1. The CDR3 is 14 amino acids. From germline, CDR1 is KGHSH and CDR2 LQKENI. V was pared by 6 bases and J by 8 bases, with 9 bases of the junction left unmatched. The CDR3 nucleotides read TGTGCCAGCTCCCCCCGGACAGGGATCGAGCCCCAGCATTTT. Protein product: CASSPRTGIEPQHF.

The chain joins TRBV7-8 to TRBJ2-5, with D unresolved. There are 13 residues in the CDR3. Looked up from germline, CDR1 is SGHVS and CDR2 is FQNEAQ. V lost 5 bases and J 4 bases, leaving 11 bases between the germline ends. The CDR3 DNA sequence: TGTGCCAGCAGCATTATCCGGTCAGAGACCCAGTACTTC. This gives the protein CASSIIRSETQYF.

The V call is TRBV6-4, the J call TRBJ2-3, with TRBD2 matching 11 bases. Losses at the gene ends were 2 bases for V and 5 bases for J; bases not matched to a gene: 3. The CDR3 runs 15 residues. Germline V gene lookup returns CDR1 MRHNA and CDR2 SNTAGT. The CDR3 region is CASSDPTSGEDTQYF. The CDR3 nucleotides are TGTGCCAGCAGTGACCCGACTAGCGGGGAAGATACGCAGTATTTT.

The gene calls are TRBV7-2 and TRBJ2-5; D not resolved. Germline CDR1 is SGHTA and CDR2 is FQGNSA. CDR3 length: 16 residues. Trimming removed 5 bases at V and 0 bases at J, with 16 bases between. The CDR3 loop reads CASSPAEKSYQETQYF. CDR3 in DNA: TGTGCCAGCAGCCCCGCGGAAAAATCGTACCAAGAGACCCAGTACTTC.

The gene calls are TRBV5-1 and TRBJ2-5; 9 bases align to TRBD2. Germline V CDR1 and CDR2: SGHRS, YFSETQ. The CDR3 runs 16 residues. Trimming removed 3 bases from V and 5 bases from J; junction bases left unmatched: 11. CDR3 loop: CASSWGAGGPGETQYF. DNA of the CDR3: TGCGCCAGCAGCTGGGGAGCGGGAGGCCCCGGGGAGACCCAGTACTTC.

V usage is TRBV7-2 and J usage is TRBJ1-1; 8 bases map to TRBD1. V lost 5 bases to trimming and J lost 2 bases; unmatched junction nucleotides: 13. Germline V gives CDR1 SGHTA, CDR2 FQGNSA. The CDR3 runs 17 residues. Here the CDR3 reads CASSADRARLGNTEAFF. The CDR3 region has the DNA TGTGCCAGCAGCGCGGACAGGGCTCGATTAGGAAACACTGAAGCTTTCTTT.